This T cell receptor (beta chain) was recovered during a study of radiotherapy plus CTLA-4 blockade in lung cancer. The CDR3 is 14 residues long. Germline V gene lookup returns CDR1 KGHSH and CDR2 LQKENI. Trimming took 5 bases from V and 4 from J; bases not matched to a gene: 6. Clones were sequenced by immunoSEQ multiplex PCR, and TCRdb holds only the in-frame ones, with some missing. The sample holds 84,000 or so clones, over 75% seen once. The receptor comes from a human donor with non-small cell lung cancer that progressed on radiotherapy plus ipilimumab. This chain links TRBV18 with TRBJ2-5; 8 bases fit TRBD2. Sequences were derived from peripheral blood, sampled from a patient treated with radiotherapy plus ipilimumab. The CDR3 region is CASSFSRGGETQYF. The CDR3 nucleotides are TGTGCCAGCTCATTCTCCCGGGGGGGAGAGACCCAGTACTTC.